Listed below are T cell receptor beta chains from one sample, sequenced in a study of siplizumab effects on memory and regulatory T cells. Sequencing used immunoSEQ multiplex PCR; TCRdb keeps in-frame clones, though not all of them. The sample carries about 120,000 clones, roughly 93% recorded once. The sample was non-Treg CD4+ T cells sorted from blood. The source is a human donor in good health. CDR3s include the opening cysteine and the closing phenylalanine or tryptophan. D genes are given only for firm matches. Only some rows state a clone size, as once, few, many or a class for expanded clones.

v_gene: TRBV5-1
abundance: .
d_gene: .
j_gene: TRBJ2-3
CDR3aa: CASSLVPGANTDTQYF
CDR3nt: TGCGCCAGCAGCTTGGTGCCGGGGGCTAACACAGATACGCAGTATTTT

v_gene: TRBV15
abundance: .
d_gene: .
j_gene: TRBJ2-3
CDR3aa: CATSRDHLRTDTQYF
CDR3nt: TGTGCCACCAGCAGAGACCACCTCCGCACAGATACGCAGTATTTT

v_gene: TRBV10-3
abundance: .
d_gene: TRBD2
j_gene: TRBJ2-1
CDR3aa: CAISEGTTYNEQFF
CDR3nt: TGTGCCATCAGTGAGGGGACTACCTACAATGAGCAGTTCTTC

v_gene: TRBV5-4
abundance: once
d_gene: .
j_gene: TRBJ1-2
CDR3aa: CASSGTTINYGYTF
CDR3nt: TGTGCTAGTTCGGGGACAACCATTAACTATGGCTACACCTTC

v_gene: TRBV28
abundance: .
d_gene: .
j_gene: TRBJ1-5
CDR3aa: CASSGAIAQHF
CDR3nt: TGTGCCAGCAGTGGGGCGATAGCCCAGCATTTT

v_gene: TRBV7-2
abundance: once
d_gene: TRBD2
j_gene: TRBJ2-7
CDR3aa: CASSLVGGTSYEQYF
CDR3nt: TGTGCCAGCAGCTTGGTCGGGGGGACCTCCTACGAGCAGTACTTC

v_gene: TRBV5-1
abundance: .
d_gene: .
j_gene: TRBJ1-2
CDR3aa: CASSSLTVDGYTF
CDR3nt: TGCGCCAGCAGCTCGCTGACAGTGGATGGCTACACCTTC

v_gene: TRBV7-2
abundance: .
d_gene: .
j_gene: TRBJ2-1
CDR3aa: CASSLGQYNEQFF
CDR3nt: TGTGCCAGCAGCTTAGGGCAATACAATGAGCAGTTCTTC

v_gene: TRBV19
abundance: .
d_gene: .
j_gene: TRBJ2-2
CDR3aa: CASRAPLFTGELFF
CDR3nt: TGTGCCAGTAGGGCCCCCCTCTTCACCGGGGAGCTGTTTTTT

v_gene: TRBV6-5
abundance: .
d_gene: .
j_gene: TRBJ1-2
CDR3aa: CASSYSSSVVRGYTF
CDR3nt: TGTGCCAGCAGTTACTCGAGCAGCGTGGTTCGTGGCTACACCTTC

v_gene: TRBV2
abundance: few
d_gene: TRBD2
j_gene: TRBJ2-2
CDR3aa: CASSRGGANTGELFF
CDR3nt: TGTGCCAGCAGCCGCGGGGGGGCGAACACCGGGGAGCTGTTTTTT

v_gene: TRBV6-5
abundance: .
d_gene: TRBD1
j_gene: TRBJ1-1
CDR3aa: CASRGTGGNTEAFF
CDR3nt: TGTGCCAGCAGGGGGACAGGGGGGAACACTGAAGCTTTCTTT

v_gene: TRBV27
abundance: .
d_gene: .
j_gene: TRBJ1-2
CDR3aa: CASSIQENYGYTF
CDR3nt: TGTGCCAGCAGCATACAGGAGAACTATGGCTACACCTTC

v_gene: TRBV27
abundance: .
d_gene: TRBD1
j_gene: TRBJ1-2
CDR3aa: CATSMGQLLRYTF
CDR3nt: TGTGCCACCAGCATGGGACAGCTTTTGCGCTACACCTTC

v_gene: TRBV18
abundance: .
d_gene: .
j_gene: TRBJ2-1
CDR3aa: CASSLPLHTNNEQFF
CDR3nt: TGTGCCAGCTCACTCCCACTCCACACAAACAATGAGCAGTTCTTC

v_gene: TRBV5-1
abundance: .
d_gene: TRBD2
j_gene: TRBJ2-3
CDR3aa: CASSLAGAGTTDTQYF
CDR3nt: TGCGCCAGCAGCTTGGCCGGAGCGGGGACGACAGATACGCAGTATTTT

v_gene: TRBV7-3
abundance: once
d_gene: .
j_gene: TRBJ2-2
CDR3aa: CASSSFGQPNTGELFF
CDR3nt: TGTGCCAGCAGCTCCTTTGGACAGCCGAACACCGGGGAGCTGTTTTTT

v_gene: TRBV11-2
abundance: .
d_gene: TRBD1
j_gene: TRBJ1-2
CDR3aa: CASSLETGTPLRGYTF
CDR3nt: TGTGCCAGCAGCTTAGAGACAGGGACCCCCTTGAGGGGCTACACCTTC

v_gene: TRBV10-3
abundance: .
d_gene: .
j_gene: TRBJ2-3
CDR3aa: CAISESAGDGHTQYF
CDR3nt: TGTGCCATCAGTGAGTCGGCAGGGGATGGGCATACGCAGTATTTT

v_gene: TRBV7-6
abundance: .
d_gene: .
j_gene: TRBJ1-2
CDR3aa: CASSSTNYGYTF
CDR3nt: TGTGCCAGCAGCTCTACTAACTATGGCTACACCTTC

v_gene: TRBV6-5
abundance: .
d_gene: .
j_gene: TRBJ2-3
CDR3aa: CASSYSALRGADTQYF
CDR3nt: TGTGCCAGCAGTTACTCGGCGCTAAGAGGCGCAGATACGCAGTATTTT

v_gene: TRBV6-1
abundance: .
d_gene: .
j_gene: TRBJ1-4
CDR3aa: CASSDSLSTNEKLFF
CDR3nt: TGTGCCAGCAGTGATTCCCTTAGTACTAATGAAAAACTGTTTTTT

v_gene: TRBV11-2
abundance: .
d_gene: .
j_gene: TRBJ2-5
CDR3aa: CASSLLPGEWGETQYF
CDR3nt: TGTGCCAGCAGCTTACTTCCAGGGGAGTGGGGAGAGACCCAGTACTTC

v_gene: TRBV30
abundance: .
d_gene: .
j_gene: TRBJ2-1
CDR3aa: CAWGATGRYNEQFF
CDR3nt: TGTGCCTGGGGGGCAACAGGGCGGTACAATGAGCAGTTCTTC

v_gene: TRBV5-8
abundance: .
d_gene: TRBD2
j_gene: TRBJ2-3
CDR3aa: CASTQGERDTDTQYF
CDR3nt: TGTGCCAGCACCCAAGGAGAGCGGGACACAGATACGCAGTATTTT

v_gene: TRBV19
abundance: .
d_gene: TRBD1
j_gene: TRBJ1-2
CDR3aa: CASSIEPQGAAPGYTF
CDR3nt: TGTGCCAGTAGTATAGAGCCACAGGGGGCGGCTCCTGGCTACACCTTC

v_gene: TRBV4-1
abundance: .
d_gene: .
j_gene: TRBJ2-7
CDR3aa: CASSQGGLGVSYEQYF
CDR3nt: TGCGCCAGCAGCCAAGGAGGCCTGGGGGTCTCCTACGAGCAGTACTTC

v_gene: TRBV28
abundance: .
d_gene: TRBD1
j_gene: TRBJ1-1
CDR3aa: CASRLRDRIVTEAFF
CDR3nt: TGTGCCAGCAGGCTCCGGGACAGGATTGTCACTGAAGCTTTCTTT

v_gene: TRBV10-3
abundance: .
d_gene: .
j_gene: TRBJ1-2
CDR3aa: CAISESGAGYGYTF
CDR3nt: TGTGCCATCAGTGAGTCGGGGGCGGGCTATGGCTACACCTTC

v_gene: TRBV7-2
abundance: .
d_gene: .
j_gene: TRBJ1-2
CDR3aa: CASSALVGRSSGYTF
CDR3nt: TGTGCCAGCAGCGCCCTCGTAGGGCGGTCTAGTGGCTACACCTTC

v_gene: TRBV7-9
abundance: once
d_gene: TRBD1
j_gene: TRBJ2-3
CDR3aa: CASSGTGTGVQYF
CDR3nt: TGTGCCAGCAGCGGGACCGGGACAGGGGTTCAGTATTTT

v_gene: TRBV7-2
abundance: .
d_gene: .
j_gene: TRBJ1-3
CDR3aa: CASSFPWSSGNTIYF
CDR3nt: TGTGCCAGCAGCTTCCCGTGGAGCTCTGGAAACACCATATATTTT

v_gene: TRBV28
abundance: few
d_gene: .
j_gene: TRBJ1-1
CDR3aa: CASSLKWNTEAFF
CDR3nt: TGTGCCAGCAGTTTAAAATGGAACACTGAAGCTTTCTTT

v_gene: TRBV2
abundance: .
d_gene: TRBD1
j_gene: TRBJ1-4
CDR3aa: CASGGGGQPNEKLFF
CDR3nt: TGTGCCAGCGGGGGAGGGGGACAGCCTAATGAAAAACTGTTTTTT

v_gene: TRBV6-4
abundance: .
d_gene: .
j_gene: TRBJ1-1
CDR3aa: CASSRTLSNTEAFF
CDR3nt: TGTGCCAGCAGTAGGACACTATCGAACACTGAAGCTTTCTTT

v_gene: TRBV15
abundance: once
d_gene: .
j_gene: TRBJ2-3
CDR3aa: CATSRDRKTDTQYF
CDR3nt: TGTGCCACCAGCAGAGATAGGAAAACAGATACGCAGTATTTT

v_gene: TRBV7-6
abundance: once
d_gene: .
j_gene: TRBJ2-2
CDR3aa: CASTPLGQNTGELFF
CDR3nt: TGTGCCAGCACCCCCTTAGGGCAGAACACCGGGGAGCTGTTTTTT